The 30 T cell receptor beta chains listed next were all sequenced from one sample in a study of CD8 T cells in Susac syndrome. With random hexamers, 0.5 to 1 ug RNA was reverse transcribed. TCRdb called the immunoSEQ multiplex PCR reads again in MiXCR, with one record for every CDR3 protein. Of 400,000 or so distinct CDR3 sequences listed, 75% to 90% are singletons. The sequencing input was CD8+ T cells from PBMCs. The receptors stem from a human donor with multiple sclerosis.

The gene calls are TRBV4-1 and TRBJ2-7; 8 bases map to TRBD2. The CDR3 has 13 amino acids. The J segment lost 5 bases and the V segment lost 4 bases, leaving 4 bases of the junction unmatched. Germline V CDR1 and CDR2: MGHRA, YSYEKL. CDR3 DNA sequence: TGCGCCAGCAGCCTCGGACTAGCCCACGAGCAGTACTTC. Translated: CASSLGLAHEQYF.

V gene TRBV3-1 combines with J gene TRBJ2-5; a weak D match, TRBD2 (7 bases). V was shortened by 1 base and J by 5 bases, with 14 bases between the two germline ends. Per germline, CDR1 LGHDT and CDR2 YNNKEL (reference sequence). The CDR3 has 15 residues. In DNA form, the CDR3 reads TGTGCCAGCAGCCAAGGGTCGGGGGGCGAGGAGACCCAGTACTTC. As protein: CASSQGSGGEETQYF.

V is TRBV7-9 and J is TRBJ1-2; a weak D match, TRBD1 (5 bases). Deletions cut 6 bases from V and 5 bases from J, with 25 bases between. Germline V gives CDR1 SEHNR, CDR2 FQNEAQ (reference sequence). The CDR3 totals 17 residues. CDR3 protein: CASREGMTAGQDYGYTF. The CDR3 DNA is TGTGCCAGCAGGGAGGGAATGACAGCGGGGCAGGATTATGGCTACACCTTC.

The J gene is TRBJ2-3, the V gene TRBV6-1, with D possibly matching TRBD2 (6 bases). Germline CDR1 and CDR2: MNHNS and SASEGT. Trimming took 8 bases from V and 2 from J, leaving 17 bases between them. The CDR3 runs 15 residues. The CDR3 DNA reads as TGTGCCAGCTTAGATAAAGCGGGTTCCACAGATACGCAGTATTTT. This gives the protein CASLDKAGSTDTQYF.

V usage is TRBV30 and J usage is TRBJ2-1, with unresolved D. The CDR3 is made up of 11 amino acids. Trimming shortened V by 6 bases and J by 4 bases, and 7 bases separated the two germline ends. Germline V gene data show CDR1 as GTSNPN and CDR2 as SVGIG (reference sequence). Here the CDR3 DNA reads TGTGCCTGCAGAGATTACAATGAGCAGTTCTTC. Its protein product is CACRDYNEQFF.

The chain uses TRBV5-1 and TRBJ2-2, with D perhaps TRBD1 or TRBD2 (6 bases each). Germline V lookup: CDR1 SGHRS, CDR2 YFSETQ. The length of the CDR3 is 19 residues. Trimming took off 3 bases at V and 2 bases at J, with 23 bases between the two ends. This CDR3 is CASSWPPRGRISNTGELFF. CDR3 sequence (DNA): TGCGCCAGCAGCTGGCCCCCACGGGGGCGCATCTCCAACACCGGGGAGCTGTTTTTT.

This chain links TRBV7-7 with TRBJ2-1; D perhaps matches TRBD2 (6 bases). V dropped 4 bases and J dropped 6 bases, with 10 bases sitting between them. CDR1 is SSHAT, CDR2 FNYEAQ, per germline (reference sequence). The length of the CDR3 is 13 residues. Written as DNA, the CDR3 is TGTGCCAGCAGCTCCTCCGGGAGCAATGAGCAGTTCTTC. Its protein product is CASSSSGSNEQFF.

This sequence joins TRBV29-1 and TRBJ1-4, with a weak D call TRBD1 (5 bases). Germline V CDR1 and CDR2: SQVTM, ANQGSEA. With 5 bases removed from V and 2 bases from J, the gap between germline ends came to 15 bases. This CDR3 comprises 15 residues. CDR3 DNA: TGCAGCGTTAGGAGGGGCGCCTTTACTAATGAAAAACTGTTTTTT. Translating it yields CSVRRGAFTNEKLFF.

The rearrangement uses TRBV30 and TRBJ1-1; D is undetermined. The CDR3 loop spans 11 amino acids. In germline, CDR1 is GTSNPN, CDR2 SVGIG (reference sequence). V was trimmed by 0 bases and J by 7 bases, leaving 6 bases between them. CDR3 nucleotides: TGTGCCTGGAGTGTAAGCAATGAAGCTTTCTTT. Its protein is CAWSVSNEAFF.

As concerns this clonotype: No conserved phenylalanine or tryptophan ends this CDR3, so it is likely a read error. The chain combines TRBV20-1 with TRBJ1-5; 7 positions agree with TRBD1. This CDR3 has 13 residues. CDR1 and CDR2 (germline): DFQATT, SNEGSKA (reference sequence). The V gene end was trimmed by 6 bases and the J gene end by 7 bases; junction bases not matched to a gene: 9. The CDR3 DNA follows: TGCAGTGCCCCGGGCAGGGGGGAACAGCCCCAGCATTCT. Protein: CSAPGRGEQPQHS.

The CDR3 is CASSIGGLVYHEQFF. Written as DNA, the CDR3 is TGTGCCAGTAGTATAGGGGGACTAGTATACCATGAGCAGTTCTTC. This chain uses TRBV19 with TRBJ2-1; the match to TRBD2 covers 8 bases. Trimming at V came to 1 base and at J to 8 bases, leaving 7 bases not matched to a gene. The CDR3 contains 15 residues. CDR1 is LNHDA and CDR2 is SQIVND in the germline V gene (reference sequence).

J is TRBJ2-1 and V is TRBV2, with D uncertain. The CDR3 has 16 residues. Germline lookup yields CDR1 SNHLY and CDR2 FYNNEI. V lost 6 bases and J lost 5, with 20 bases in between. CDR3 bases: TGTGCCAGCAGCGACGCCCGGAACCTCGTGAACAATGAGCAGTTCTTC. Translated, it gives CASSDARNLVNNEQFF.

CDR3 amino acids: CASSFDRGNTGELFF. DNA of the CDR3: TGTGCCAGCAGTTTTGACAGGGGAAACACCGGGGAGCTGTTTTTT. The V call is TRBV13, the J call TRBJ2-2, with TRBD1 matching over 8 bases. CDR1 is PRHDT and CDR2 is FYEKMQ in the germline V gene (reference sequence). Losses at the gene ends were 6 bases for V and 2 bases for J; bases not matched to a gene: 5. The CDR3 extends over 15 amino acids.

The chain couples TRBV29-1 to TRBJ2-7, with D possibly being TRBD1 (6 bases). The CDR3 has 13 residues. The germline gives CDR1 SQVTM, CDR2 ANQGSEA. The ends were cut back, 4 bases at V and 1 base at J, with 11 bases in the middle. The CDR3: CSVAGAESYEQYF. The CDR3 DNA sequence: TGCAGCGTTGCAGGGGCGGAATCCTACGAGCAGTACTTC.

This clonotype was seen more than once but under ten times. The gene calls are TRBV6-1 and TRBJ2-1; 9 nucleotides agree with TRBD2. V lost 6 bases to trimming and J lost 5 bases; unmatched junction nucleotides: 5. Per the germline V gene, CDR1 is MNHNS and CDR2 is SASEGT. This CDR3 has 14 residues. CDR3 sequence: CASRGLADDNEQFF. The CDR3 region has the DNA TGTGCCAGCAGGGGACTAGCCGACGACAATGAGCAGTTCTTC.

The chain is built from TRBV18 and TRBJ1-1; D is ambiguous. The V gene's germline CDR1 is KGHSH and CDR2 LQKENI. The CDR3 extends over 13 amino acids. Trimming shortened V by 6 bases and J by 1 base, and 9 bases separated the two germline ends. The CDR3 here is CASSPDENTEAFF. The DNA for the CDR3 is TGTGCCAGCTCTCCGGACGAGAACACTGAAGCTTTCTTT.

The rearrangement uses TRBV27 and TRBJ1-2; D might be TRBD1 (5 bases). This CDR3 has 14 amino acids. The germline CDR1 and CDR2 sequences are MNHEY and SMNVEV (reference sequence). With 7 bases removed from V and 3 bases from J, the gap between germline ends came to 15 bases. The CDR3 bases are TGTGCCAGCACCCGGACATACTTAGACTATGGCTACACCTTC. Translated, it gives CASTRTYLDYGYTF.

In this sample, this clonotype turned up once. The rearrangement joins TRBV15 to TRBJ1-5; D gene uncertain. Germline V CDR1 and CDR2: LNHNV, YYDKDF (reference sequence). V was clipped by 0 bases and J by 0 bases, with 9 bases between them. The CDR3 runs 16 residues. CDR3 residues: CATSRDLGSSNQPQHF. The CDR3 DNA reads as TGTGCCACCAGCAGAGATCTGGGGTCTAGCAATCAGCCCCAGCATTTT.

The chain combines TRBV27 with TRBJ1-5; possibly TRBD1 for D (5 bases). CDR1 is MNHEY, CDR2 SMNVEV, per germline (reference sequence). V was cut by 2 bases and J by 5 bases, with 10 bases left in between. The CDR3 totals 14 residues. The CDR3 DNA reads as TGTGCCAGCAGTTTACCAGGGCTCGATCAGCCCCAGCATTTT. Translated: CASSLPGLDQPQHF.

The chain is built from TRBV9 and TRBJ1-6; D not certain. This CDR3 is built from 18 residues. CDR1 is SGDLS and CDR2 is YYNGEE in the germline V gene. V was shortened by 0 bases and J by 5 bases, with 18 bases between the two germline ends. The CDR3 bases are TGTGCCAGCAGCGTAGGTCACCCGGAGGGAATGAATAATTCACCCCTCCACTTT. Its protein is CASSVGHPEGMNNSPLHF. The whole variable domain, remainder taken from reference TRBV9 and TRBJ1-6, is DSGVTQTPKHLITATGQRVTLRCSPRSGDLSVYWYQQSLDQGLQFLIQYYNGEERAKGNILERFSAQQFPDLHSELNLSSLELGDSALYFCASSVGHPEGMNNSPLHFGNGTRLTVT.

The chain is built from TRBV23-1 and TRBJ1-2; 7 bases agree with TRBD1. TRBV23-1 qualifies as an ORF whose function is uncertain. V lost 8 bases and J lost 2; bases outside the gene matches: 11. This CDR3 comprises 15 residues. In nucleotides, the CDR3 is TGCGCCAGCCCCTCGACAGGGCCATTCAACTATGGCTACACCTTC. Protein product: CASPSTGPFNYGYTF.

This clonotype came up once. The chain employs TRBV5-1 and TRBJ2-1; D unresolved. CDR1 SGHRS and CDR2 YFSETQ come from the germline V gene. The CDR3 has 15 amino acids. Between the trimmed V and J ends, which lost 1 base and 0 bases, there was a span of 8 bases. CDR3 in DNA: TGCGCCAGCAGCTTGCGAGGACCCTCCTACAATGAGCAGTTCTTC. It codes for CASSLRGPSYNEQFF.

The genes are TRBV27 and TRBJ2-7; 9 nucleotides match TRBD2. CDR1 is MNHEY, CDR2 SMNVEV, per germline (reference sequence). Losses at the gene ends were 2 bases for V and 7 bases for J; bases not matched to a gene: 6. This CDR3 contains 14 residues. The CDR3 reads CASSLAGGPGEQYF. The CDR3 DNA reads TGTGCCAGCAGTTTAGCGGGAGGGCCAGGAGAGCAGTACTTC.

This clonotype came up a few times. This rearrangement joins TRBV29-1 to TRBJ1-1; tentative D call: TRBD1 (5 bases). CDR3 length: 11 residues. Germline V gene data show CDR1 as SQVTM and CDR2 as ANQGSEA. The CDR3 here is CSVPRGTEAFF. Here the CDR3 DNA reads TGCAGTGTTCCGAGGGGCACTGAAGCTTTCTTT.

This clonotype was seen more than once but under ten times. The chain joins TRBV11-2 to TRBJ2-7; TRBD2 agrees at 9 bases. This CDR3 has 18 residues. The ends lost 5 bases at V and 0 bases at J; junction bases unmatched: 14. CDR1 is SGHAT, CDR2 FQNNGV, per germline. The CDR3 DNA reads TGTGCCAGCAGCCTAGTGTCCTTGTGGCGGGAGGGCTCCTACGAGCAGTACTTC. This sequence encodes CASSLVSLWREGSYEQYF.

This clonotype came up a few times. The gene calls are TRBV6-1 and TRBJ2-5, with D perhaps TRBD2 (7 bases). Germline-derived CDR1 and CDR2 are MNHNS and SASEGT. V lost 7 bases and J lost 5, with 14 bases in between. This CDR3 region has 13 residues. DNA of the CDR3: TGTGCCAGCAACCCAAAGGGGGGGGAGACCCAGTACTTC. Translation gives CASNPKGGETQYF.

The V call is TRBV6-1, the J call TRBJ1-6; D is undetermined. V was cut by 2 bases and J by 10 bases, with 9 bases left in between. The germline gives CDR1 MNHNS, CDR2 SASEGT. The CDR3 extends over 13 amino acids. CDR3 sequence reads: CASSEWVGSPLHF. DNA for the CDR3: TGTGCCAGCAGTGAATGGGTTGGGTCACCCCTCCACTTT.

CDR3 amino acids: CASRTGVIQPQHF. The CDR3 DNA reads TGTGCCAGCAGGACAGGGGTGATTCAGCCCCAGCATTTT. The chain uses TRBV25-1 and TRBJ1-5; 8 nucleotides agree with TRBD1. From germline, CDR1 is MGHDK and CDR2 SYGVNS. CDR3 size: 13 residues. With 6 bases clipped from V and 6 bases from J, the junction kept 4 bases outside the gene matches.

The sample holds one count of this clonotype. The genes are TRBV27 and TRBJ2-3; D is tentatively TRBD1 or TRBD2 (5 bases each). Germline CDR1 MNHEY, CDR2 SMNVEV (reference sequence). V was pared by 7 bases and J by 0 bases, with 23 bases between. The CDR3 runs to 18 residues. This chain's CDR3 is CASTPPGADFPSTDTQYF. In DNA, the CDR3 is TGTGCCAGCACTCCGCCCGGGGCCGACTTTCCTAGCACAGATACGCAGTATTTT.

This clonotype was detected a few times. CDR3 region: CASSTGLGQETQYF. In nucleotides, the CDR3 is TGTGCCAGCAGTACCGGACTAGGCCAAGAGACCCAGTACTTC. The chain is built from TRBV27 and TRBJ2-5, with TRBD2 identical over 7 bases. CDR1 MNHEY and CDR2 SMNVEV come from the germline V gene (reference sequence). CDR3 size: 14 residues. V lost 5 bases and J lost 1; bases outside the gene matches: 4.